This T cell receptor (beta chain) was sequenced during a study of T cell changes during pregnancy in multiple sclerosis. The CDR3 is 15 amino acids. Germline CDR1 is MNHEY and CDR2 is SVGAGI. V lost 0 bases and J lost 5, with 13 bases in between. Data came from immunoSEQ multiplex PCR; TCRdb stores just in-frame clones and leaves some out. The table has some 49,000 clones, roughly 92% seen once; the top ten hold around 0.4%. Sequencing was performed on CD4+ T cells from peripheral blood mononuclear cells, taken in the second trimester of pregnancy. This rearrangement joins TRBV6-5 to TRBJ1-1; D unclear. This clonotype originated in a female donor in good health, enrolled as a control in a pregnancy study. The CDR3 region is CASSYSRGRETEAFF. The CDR3 nucleotides read TGTGCCAGCAGTTACTCACGGGGAAGGGAGACTGAAGCTTTCTTT.